This T cell receptor (beta chain) was captured in a study of blood T cells in healthy people across ages. Combining a sample-barcoded 5' primer with a J-beta primer mix, a second PCR ran for about 6 to 11 cycles. TCRdb independently ran MiXCR on the 5' RACE reads; one entry per CDR3 protein. The sample holds roughly 1.9 million distinct CDR3 sequences, around 40% seen once. CDR3 length equals 15 residues. Germline CDR1 is MDHEN and CDR2 is SYDVKM. V lost 6 bases, J lost 4 bases, and 9 bases stayed unmatched. This sequence joins TRBV28 and TRBJ1-1; 9 nucleotides match TRBD1. The TCR was taken from a human donor in good health. Sequencing was performed on blood. As DNA, the CDR3 is TGTGCCAGCAGGCGGACAGGGGCGCCGGCCACTGAAGCTTTCTTT. It yields the protein CASRRTGAPATEAFF.